The 15 T cell receptor beta chains reported below all come from one sample, sequenced in a study of cytomegalovirus exposure and HLA in healthy donors. Primers: 60 Vbeta forward and 13 Jbeta reverse. Using immunoSEQ multiplex PCR, the repertoire was profiled, and TCRdb retains in-frame clones only, with some absent. The table lists under 140,000 clones, around four fifths of them singletons. The sequencing input was PBMCs. The source of these receptors is a woman aged 60-75 years in good health and CMV-seropositive.

The chain joins TRBV5-1 to TRBJ2-7, with D unclear. Trimming took 0 bases from V and 0 from J, leaving 10 bases between them. The CDR3 spans 15 residues. CDR1 and CDR2 (germline): SGHRS, YFSETQ. The CDR3 here is CASSLGSFSSYEQYF. CDR3 coding DNA: TGCGCCAGCAGCTTGGGGTCTTTTAGCTCCTACGAGCAGTACTTC. The full variable domain, with the rest looked up from reference TRBV5-1 and TRBJ2-7, is KAGVTQTPRYLIKTRGQQVTLSCSPISGHRSVSWYQQTPGQGLQFLFEYFSETQRNKGNFPGRFSGRQFSNSRSEMNVSTLELGDSALYLCASSLGSFSSYEQYFGPGTRLTVT.

In regard to this clone: The same CDR3 also results from other DNA sequences found in this sample. V usage is TRBV18 and J usage is TRBJ1-1, with TRBD1 identical over 7 bases. Germline values: CDR1 KGHSH, CDR2 LQKENI. Trimming removed 6 bases from V and 2 bases from J; junction bases left unmatched: 3. The CDR3 has 13 amino acids. CDR3 amino acids: CASSRDSNTEAFF. The CDR3 region has the DNA TGTGCCAGCTCTCGGGACAGTAACACTGAAGCTTTCTTT.

The gene calls are TRBV4-2 and TRBJ2-7, with TRBD2 identical over 16 bases. The CDR3 consists of 18 residues. V shed 4 bases, J shed 2 bases, and the junction held 8 bases outside the gene matches. Per germline, CDR1 LGHNA and CDR2 YNFKEQ. The CDR3 region is CASSRGAGTSGRAYEQYF. CDR3 in DNA: TGTGCCAGCAGCCGAGGGGCCGGGACTAGCGGGAGGGCCTACGAGCAGTACTTC.

This chain links TRBV19 with TRBJ2-1; 7 bases fit TRBD2. The J segment lost 0 bases and the V segment lost 3 bases, leaving 14 bases of the junction unmatched. This CDR3 is 19 amino acids long. Looked up from germline, CDR1 is LNHDA and CDR2 is SQIVND (reference sequence). Written as DNA, the CDR3 is TGTGCCAGTAGTATTTCCACAAGGGACTATACTAGCTCCTACAATGAGCAGTTCTTC. Its protein product is CASSISTRDYTSSYNEQFF.

This chain uses TRBV2 with TRBJ1-3, with 8 bases matching TRBD1. The CDR3 spans 16 residues. With V trimmed by 2 bases and J by 3 bases, 6 bases remained unmatched. Germline values: CDR1 SNHLY, CDR2 FYNNEI. The CDR3: CASSERGRGHGNTIYF. The CDR3 DNA reads TGTGCCAGCAGTGAACGTGGCAGGGGGCATGGAAACACCATATATTTT. Variable domain in full (rest from reference TRBV2 and TRBJ1-3): EPEVTQTPSHQVTQMGQEVILRCVPISNHLYFYWYRQILGQKVEFLVSFYNNEISEKSEIFDDQFSVERPDGSNFTLKIRSTKLEDSAMYFCASSERGRGHGNTIYFGEGSWLTVV.

The chain links TRBV7-3 to TRBJ2-6; D uncertain. Germline V gives CDR1 SGHTA, CDR2 FQGTGA. The CDR3 contains 16 residues. The V gene lost 0 bases and the J gene lost 1 base, with 7 bases spanning the gap. The CDR3 nucleotides are TGTGCCAGCAGCTTAACGACTTTATCTGGGGCCAACGTCCTGACTTTC. Protein sequence: CASSLTTLSGANVLTF.

The chain couples TRBV18 to TRBJ2-1; 7 nucleotides line up with TRBD1. The germline CDR1 and CDR2 sequences are KGHSH and LQKENI. V lost 5 bases and J lost 5; bases outside the gene matches: 9. The CDR3 consists of 15 residues. The CDR3 DNA is TGTGCCAGCTCAGACAGGGTCCTTACCAACAATGAGCAGTTCTTC. This translates into CASSDRVLTNNEQFF.

Only one count was recorded for this clone. The chain is built from TRBV7-3 and TRBJ2-5; D uncertain. CDR1 and CDR2 from the germline V gene are SGHTA and FQGTGA. Trimming shortened V by 1 base and J by 4 bases, and 10 bases separated the two germline ends. The CDR3 sequence is 14 residues long. For the CDR3, the DNA is TGTGCCAGCAGCTTAAATTTAGGCGGAGAGACCCAGTACTTC. Its translation: CASSLNLGGETQYF.

The gene calls are TRBV9 and TRBJ2-3, with D maybe TRBD2 (6 bases). V was pared by 3 bases and J by 2 bases, with 13 bases between. The CDR3 sequence is 15 residues long. Germline V gene lookup returns CDR1 SGDLS and CDR2 YYNGEE. The CDR3, as DNA: TGTGCCAGCAGCGCGTCCGGGGGATACACAGATACGCAGTATTTT. It is translated as CASSASGGYTDTQYF. The whole variable domain, filled in from reference TRBV9 and TRBJ2-3, reads DSGVTQTPKHLITATGQRVTLRCSPRSGDLSVYWYQQSLDQGLQFLIQYYNGEERAKGNILERFSAQQFPDLHSELNLSSLELGDSALYFCASSASGGYTDTQYFGPGTRLTVL.

The chain employs TRBV6-1 and TRBJ2-1, with TRBD1 as a possible D gene (6 bases). The CDR3 is made up of 16 amino acids. Trimming shortened V by 1 base and J by 6 bases, and 16 bases separated the two germline ends. The germline V gene encodes CDR1 MNHNS and CDR2 SASEGT. CDR3 bases: TGTGCCAGCAGTGAAGGGACAGCCCCGAGGGTCAATGAGCAGTTCTTC. This gives the protein CASSEGTAPRVNEQFF.

The rearrangement joins TRBV30 to TRBJ1-2; D is perhaps TRBD1 (5 bases). V dropped 4 bases and J dropped 2 bases, with 17 bases sitting between them. CDR3 length: 15 residues. CDR1 GTSNPN and CDR2 SVGIG come from the germline V gene (reference sequence). The CDR3 loop reads CAWTVSRGNNYGYTF. As DNA, the CDR3 is TGTGCCTGGACCGTTAGTCGGGGGAACAACTATGGCTACACCTTC.

This sequence joins TRBV6-1 and TRBJ1-5; D is unclear. This CDR3 has 17 amino acids. Germline loops: CDR1 MNHNS, CDR2 SASEGT. The V end lost 1 base, the J end lost 4 bases, and 17 bases lay between the germline ends. The CDR3 sequence: CASSEVGGFLGNQPQHF. Written as DNA, the CDR3 is TGTGCCAGCAGTGAAGTTGGAGGGTTCTTGGGTAATCAGCCCCAGCATTTT.

This clone was seen a few times. The chain recombines TRBV5-1 with TRBJ2-7, with D possibly being TRBD2 (6 bases). V shed 4 bases and J shed 0 bases, with 17 bases lying between them. Germline loops: CDR1 SGHRS, CDR2 YFSETQ. The CDR3 has 16 amino acids. The CDR3 loop is CASSPRPAGSSYEQYF. The CDR3 coding sequence is TGCGCCAGCAGCCCCCGGCCGGCGGGAAGCTCCTACGAGCAGTACTTC.

CDR3 bases: TGTGCCAGCCGACAGGGGGCGACCACTGAAGCTTTCTTT. It is translated as CASRQGATTEAFF. This chain connects TRBV6-5 to TRBJ1-1; 10 nucleotides agree with TRBD1. V lost 8 bases to trimming and J lost 4 bases; unmatched junction nucleotides: 4. Germline CDR1 is MNHEY and CDR2 is SVGAGI. The CDR3 is 13 residues long.

V and J are TRBV7-6 and TRBJ2-1; the D gene is possibly TRBD2 (6 bases). The CDR3 runs 13 residues. Germline-derived CDR1 and CDR2 are SGHVS and FNYEAQ. V was clipped by 3 bases and J by 13 bases, with 16 bases between them. The CDR3 spells CASSLEGFGLQFF. CDR3 DNA sequence: TGTGCCAGCAGCTTGGAGGGTTTTGGGCTTCAGTTCTTC.